The 7 T cell receptor beta chains below come from one sample, sequenced in a study of graft-versus-host responses after intestinal transplantation. Their antigen targets remain unknown. TCRdb's copy holds only in-frame clones and misses some; the assay was immunoSEQ multiplex PCR. The sample yields 95,000 to 130,000 clones, approximately 90% seen once. This material consisted of unstimulated CD4+ T cells sorted from spleen or lymph node cells, taken before intestinal transplant. The receptors derive from a human donor who received an intestinal transplant.

The chain joins TRBV4-1 to TRBJ2-7; 11 nucleotides line up with TRBD1. V trimming: 4 bases; J trimming: 7 bases; junction bases outside the gene matches: 9. Germline CDR1 reads MGHRA; CDR2 reads YSYEKL. The CDR3 runs 15 residues. CDR3 sequence (DNA): TGCGCCAGCAGCCCTCCTGGGACAGGGGGATATGAGCAGTACTTC. Translated, it gives CASSPPGTGGYEQYF.

The chain joins TRBV18 to TRBJ2-7; D might be TRBD2 (7 bases). Trimming removed 4 bases from V and 3 bases from J, with 13 bases in between. CDR1 and CDR2 from the germline V gene are KGHSH and LQKENI. The CDR3 has 14 amino acids. This chain's CDR3 is CASSLGRGGYEQYF. The CDR3 region has the DNA TGTGCCAGCTCACTTGGAAGGGGGGGCTACGAGCAGTACTTC. Full variable domain (rest looked up from reference TRBV18 and TRBJ2-7): NAGVMQNPRHLVRRRGQEARLRCSPMKGHSHVYWYRQLPEEGLKFMVYLQKENIIDESGMPKERFSAEFPKEGPSILRIQQVVRGDSAAYFCASSLGRGGYEQYFGPGTRLTVT.

The chain carries TRBV5-1 and TRBJ2-1, with D possibly TRBD2 on 5 matching bases. The ends were cut back, 1 base at V and 2 bases at J, with 10 bases in the middle. The CDR3 has 15 residues. CDR1 and CDR2 from the germline V gene are SGHRS and YFSETQ. The CDR3 DNA follows: TGCGCCAGCAGCTTGCAACTAGGCCCCTACAATGAGCAGTTCTTC. This translates into CASSLQLGPYNEQFF.

This sequence joins TRBV7-8 and TRBJ2-5, with 7 bases fitting TRBD1. The J segment lost 5 bases and the V segment lost 5 bases, leaving 17 bases of the junction unmatched. The V gene's germline CDR1 is SGHVS and CDR2 FQNEAQ. CDR3 size: 17 residues. The CDR3: CASSHSSGRGIVETQYF. In nucleotides, the CDR3 is TGTGCCAGCAGCCACTCGAGTGGCAGGGGGATTGTTGAGACCCAGTACTTC.

The genes are TRBV18 and TRBJ1-2; TRBD1 aligns across 9 bases. The CDR3 runs 13 residues. Germline V lookup: CDR1 KGHSH, CDR2 LQKENI. V shed 6 bases, J shed 12 bases, and the junction held 11 bases outside the gene matches. CDR3 loop: CASSPGTGSSNTF. CDR3 sequence (DNA): TGTGCCAGCTCCCCCGGGACAGGGAGCTCCAACACCTTC.

J is TRBJ1-1 and V is TRBV7-6; TRBD1 agrees at 10 bases. V trimming: 2 bases; J trimming: 10 bases; junction bases outside the gene matches: 10. CDR1 is SGHVS, CDR2 FNYEAQ, per germline. CDR3 length equals 15 residues. The CDR3 reads CASSLYQTGGDGAFF. In nucleotides, the CDR3 is TGTGCCAGCAGCTTATACCAGACAGGGGGCGATGGAGCTTTCTTT. Using reference TRBV7-6 and TRBJ1-1 for the parts outside the CDR3, the full variable domain is GAGVSQSPRYKVTKRGQDVALRCDPISGHVSLYWYRQALGQGPEFLTYFNYEAQQDKSGLPNDRFSAERPEGSISTLTIQRTEQRDSAMYRCASSLYQTGGDGAFFGQGTRLTVV.

This clone was recorded only once. This chain links TRBV13 with TRBJ2-5; 7 nucleotides match TRBD2. CDR3 length: 14 residues. V was clipped by 5 bases and J by 3 bases; unmatched bases: 6. Per the germline V gene, CDR1 is PRHDT and CDR2 is FYEKMQ (reference sequence). The CDR3 nucleotides are TGTGCCAGCAGCACCCTTGGGAGGGAAGAGACCCAGTACTTC. Its translation is CASSTLGREETQYF.